This T cell receptor beta chain emerged from a study of cytomegalovirus exposure and HLA in healthy donors (TCRdb year 2017). In the study overall: In an earlier analysis of about 560 of the donors, roughly 300 Gb of sequence data and 90 million to 130 million unique TCR beta sequences from about 190 million T cells were reported. Approximately 310 gigabases of sequencing data and approximately 93 million unique TCR sequences were included in an early release covering roughly 700 HLA-typed donors. Of the 350 to 450 genotyped donors, 70% to 90% were placed in the genetic ancestry cluster associated with self-reported Caucasian donors. The study aimed to test whether cataloging public T cell receptors could reveal signatures of past pathogen exposure. The study profiled the T cell repertoires of hundreds of subjects by immunosequencing and related them to cytomegalovirus serostatus. Along with the roughly 670-subject first cohort, a separate validation cohort of over a hundred different subjects was used. To predict cytomegalovirus infection status, the study brought together high-throughput TCR immunosequencing, statistical association of individual TCRs with disease status, and machine learning. A later analysis re-analyzed previously published TCR beta repertoires from 600 to 850 donors and added high-resolution HLA genotyping to study TCR occurrence patterns. Rather than using new phenotypic data, the later analysis identified candidate immune exposures from TCR beta sequences and from how often those sequences occurred across donors. An earlier analysis of 450 to 750 of the donors used high-throughput TCR beta sequencing to judge whether each TCR beta V gene segment behaved as functional or pseudogenic. Alongside the repertoire data, information on donor age, sex, ethnicity and CMV serostatus was compiled. Genome-wide SNP genotypes for about 60% of the roughly 670 donors were used in a later genetic analysis, which treated that subset as a discovery cohort. All discovery cohort repertoires had been generated using a single sequencing platform. HLA typing included class I and class II loci at four-digit resolution. Typing coverage varied by locus: 629-630 donors for A, B, C, DRB1 and DQB1; more than 500 for DQA1; about 590 for DPA1; fewer than 480 for DPB1. Roughly five DR-DQ haplotypes were handled as single units for association and clustering because linkage in the cohort was strong. Across approximately 420 genotyped donors of the cohort, an average of about 240,000 unique TCR beta nucleotide sequences per donor were sequenced, and approximately 17% of those sequences were non-productive.

V is reduced by 7 bases and J by 13 bases, leaving a spacing of 14 bases between them. Including cysteine and phenylalanine, the CDR3 has 12 amino acids. Only the CDR3 region is kept as DNA, spanning 36 bases read in frame from base 1. In the germline V gene, CDR1 corresponds to SGHAT and CDR2 to FQNNGV. The cohort comprised more than 550 healthy bone marrow donors. All cohort members were sampled while nominally healthy, although unrecorded immune exposures were likely present. The donor tested CMV seropositive, placing the donor among the 289 seropositive members of the cohort. Every donor gave a peripheral blood sample, and the peripheral blood mononuclear cells from that sample were used for TCR beta sequencing. Genomic DNA extraction from the blood cell samples was performed with the Qiagen DNeasy Blood Extraction Kit. General study outcomes and caveats: A further reported finding was that TCR beta sequences accurately predicted the HLA-A and HLA-B alleles for most subjects in the first cohort. An earlier analysis of several hundred of the donors showed that most TCR beta V segments appeared in productive rearrangements either about 87% or about 30% of the time, which broadly matched IMGT annotations. The study listed 170 or so TCR beta chains as associated with cytomegalovirus. Linkage disequilibrium might explain the correlated functional status among segregating V segments, but an unknown experimental factor could not be excluded. Most TCR sequences were seen in very few donors, while some public TCRs were found in many individuals. Only TCR beta chains were sequenced in this cohort, and the absence of alpha or paired-chain data limited detectable features. For the cohort, immune exposure information was limited to CMV serostatus. An association between a missense DCLRE1C variant and V-gene and J-gene trimming of TCR beta chains was found in a later genetic analysis and replicated in an independent cohort. In a later genetic analysis, fewer N-insertions in productive TCRs were reported among donors in an Asian-associated ancestry cluster than the roughly 700-donor mean. When HLA alleles, especially DR and DQ, strongly co-occurred, attributing TCR associations to individual alleles was difficult. In a later analysis, HLA-associated TCR beta chains showed more clonal expansion and lower generation probabilities than non-associated chains that were equally common. In vitro tests confirmed that a few of the cytomegalovirus-associated TCR beta chains recognize cytomegalovirus antigens. A group of highly shared sequence variants was considered likely to be a technical artifact of the sequencing pipeline. A later analysis found that TCR association rates varied across HLA loci, with DRB1 alleles showing the most associated TCRs and HLA-C alleles the fewest. Specific HLA alleles were associated with 15,000 to 20,000 TCR beta sequences at a false discovery rate of 0.05 in a later analysis. The 87-base-pair reads could not distinguish some IMGT-functional V segments, including TRBV6-2 and TRBV6-3, so those segments were excluded. According to a later analysis, most CMV-associated TCR beta chains appeared to be HLA-restricted, and the HLA associations seemed to be driven largely by CMV exposure. Because some donors lacked HLA typing at each locus, the association tests relied only on the typed subset. In a later analysis, several top co-occurrence clusters were reported to appear linked to parvovirus B19, influenza, CMV and Epstein-Barr virus. Because counts were too low, approximately 15 rarely observed V segments, including chromosome 9 orphons, were excluded from the earlier analysis of under 650 of the donors. Presence/absence analyses assumed roughly uniform sequencing depth across donors, an assumption that may not hold. The classifier was reported to diagnose cytomegalovirus status with high specificity and sensitivity in both the original and validation cohorts. The authors suggested that the approach could potentially be extended to other disease states and immunological phenotypes.

With respect to this clone: Its specific antigen is unknown. No much larger clonotype is one base removed from it; base qualities were not supplied.

Receptor libraries were prepared by the immunoSEQ multiplex PCR assay. For the multiplex PCR, a mixture combining 60 forward primers for TCR Vbeta segments and 13 reverse primers for TCR Jbeta segments was used. The CDR3 region of rearranged TCR beta genes was amplified from genomic DNA with a multiplex PCR assay. The Illumina HiSeq System was used to sequence the amplified TCR beta libraries as 87-base-pair reads. On the study's bioinformatics: A later analysis counted about 80 million unique TCR beta chains across the 550 to 700 repertoires, and 9.5 million to 11 million of these chains were shared by at least two donors. Raw reads were error-corrected and collapsed into unique sequences with a nearest-neighbor algorithm that merged closely related sequences to remove PCR and sequencing errors. Alignment of CDR3 sequences to IMGT reference sequences was used to assign V, D and J gene segments. Each retained sequence needed at least a six-nucleotide match to both a V gene segment and a J gene segment. Rearrangements were classified as productive when the CDR3 lacked stop codons and remained in frame with V and J, and all other rearrangements were classified as non-productive. Following IMGT convention, CDR3 was defined as the stretch from the second conserved V-encoded cysteine to the conserved J-encoded phenylalanine. Sequences without an unambiguous match to a single V gene segment were excluded from the earlier analysis of a few hundred of the donors. An earlier analysis of about 600 of the donors called V segments functional above 56.7% productive rearrangements and segregating when the between-donor standard deviation exceeded 5%. A statistical classification framework was built for diagnosing cytomegalovirus status from the catalog of TCR beta chain sequences. In a later analysis, TCR nucleotide sequences were compared against IMGT/GENE-DB human TR gene sequences so that V and J genes could be assigned. In a later analysis, CDR3 sequences and most-parsimonious VDJ recombination scenarios were assigned using the TCRdist pipeline. In a later analysis, each TCR beta chain was defined by its CDR3 amino acid sequence together with its V-gene family, and reads without a unique V-gene family were excluded. In a later analysis, several hundred highly shared, low-generation-probability nucleotide sequences were removed to address suspected cross-contamination and a sequencing artifact. In a later analysis, a clonal expansion index was calculated for each public chain from normalized within-repertoire ranks of inferred template counts. Generation probabilities in a later analysis came from a VDJ recombination model fitted to out-of-frame rearrangements, and those results were checked against IGoR. A later analysis scored TCR-TCR, TCR-HLA and TCR-CMV co-occurrence with hypergeometric tests, applying a repertoire-size bias correction to TCR pairs. False discovery rates were estimated in a later analysis by permuting HLA or CMV assignments 20 times. In a later analysis, co-occurring TCRs were grouped using DBSCAN, with TCRdist sequence similarity added in when clustering inside HLA-allele-positive subsets. Repertoires with fewer than 30,000 or more than 120,000 public chains were left out of co-occurrence clustering, as were about 5 repertoires with anomalous nucleotide sharing. The immuneACCESS repertoire file appears here via TCRdb, limited to in-frame rearrangements. These files lack a portion of the clones; in checked studies, under half of the deficit traces to unresolved V genes, and the cause of the others is not known. V and J calls and clone size are as listed in that table; D and trimming were resolved from the DNA. Here the sample has approximately 200,000 clones; around 80% occur a single time. Around 4.8% of the sample rests with the top ten.

The V and J genes are TRBV11-2 and TRBJ2-6; a weak D assignment points to TRBD1 (6 bases agree). The TCR was taken from a woman in her 30s in good health and CMV-seropositive. The sample taken for sequencing was PBMCs. The CDR3 amino acid sequence is: CASTTGIRVLTF. The DNA reads TGTGCCAGCACCACAGGGATTAGAGTCCTGACTTTC.